This T cell receptor beta chain was retrieved from a study of T-cell reconstitution after alpha-beta-depleted transplantation in children. Trimming took 1 base from V and 6 from J, leaving 13 bases between them. The germline gives CDR1 SEHNR, CDR2 FQNEAQ (reference sequence). The CDR3 totals 15 residues. This sample's TCRbeta library carried unique molecular identifier barcodes. TCRdb independently ran MiXCR on the PCR reads; one entry per CDR3 protein. In the table there are around 400,000 distinct CDR3 sequences, 20% of which are singletons. This clonotype originated in a human donor who donated a stem cell graft to a child with acute myeloid leukemia. The sequencing here drew on PBMCs from the stem cell graft donor, taken from the stem cell graft. This rearrangement joins TRBV7-9 to TRBJ2-1; possibly TRBD2 for D (6 bases). Written as DNA, the CDR3 is TGTGCCAGCAGCTTAGGTGGTAGCGGTGTCAATGAGCAGTTCTTC. This codes for CASSLGGSGVNEQFF.